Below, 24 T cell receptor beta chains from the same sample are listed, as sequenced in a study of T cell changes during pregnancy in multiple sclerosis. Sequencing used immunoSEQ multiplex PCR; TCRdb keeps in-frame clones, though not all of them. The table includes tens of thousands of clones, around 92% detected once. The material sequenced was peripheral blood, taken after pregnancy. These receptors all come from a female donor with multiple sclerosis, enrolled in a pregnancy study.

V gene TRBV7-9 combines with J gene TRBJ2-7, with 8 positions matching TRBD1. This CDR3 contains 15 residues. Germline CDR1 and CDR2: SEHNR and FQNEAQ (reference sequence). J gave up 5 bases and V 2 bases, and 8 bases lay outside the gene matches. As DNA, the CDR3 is TGTGCCAGCAGCTTATGGGCAGGGGGCGCGGACGAGCAGTACTTC. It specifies CASSLWAGGADEQYF.

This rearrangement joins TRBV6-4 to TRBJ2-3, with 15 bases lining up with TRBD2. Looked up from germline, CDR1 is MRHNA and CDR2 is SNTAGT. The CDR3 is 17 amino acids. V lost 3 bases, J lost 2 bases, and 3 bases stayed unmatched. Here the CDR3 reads CASSEGTSGGNTDTQYF. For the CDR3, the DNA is TGTGCCAGCAGTGAGGGGACTAGCGGGGGGAACACAGATACGCAGTATTTT.

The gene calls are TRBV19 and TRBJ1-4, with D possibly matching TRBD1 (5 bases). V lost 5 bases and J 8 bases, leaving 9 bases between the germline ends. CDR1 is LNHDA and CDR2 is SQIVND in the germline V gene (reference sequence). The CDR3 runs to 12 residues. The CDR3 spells CASSPGREKLFF. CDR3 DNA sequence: TGTGCCAGTAGTCCAGGGAGGGAAAAACTGTTTTTT.

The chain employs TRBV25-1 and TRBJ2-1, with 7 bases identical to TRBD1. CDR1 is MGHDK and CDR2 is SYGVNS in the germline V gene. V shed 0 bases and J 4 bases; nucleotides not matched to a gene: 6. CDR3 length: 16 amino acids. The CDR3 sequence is CASSEYQGVGYNEQFF. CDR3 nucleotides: TGTGCCAGCAGTGAATACCAGGGGGTAGGGTACAATGAGCAGTTCTTC.

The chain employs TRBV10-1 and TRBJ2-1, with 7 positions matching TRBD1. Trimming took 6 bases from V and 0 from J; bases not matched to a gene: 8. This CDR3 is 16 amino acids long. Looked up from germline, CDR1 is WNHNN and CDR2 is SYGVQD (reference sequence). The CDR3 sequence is CASSLDRPLSYNEQFF. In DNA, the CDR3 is TGCGCCAGCAGCCTGGACAGGCCCCTCTCCTACAATGAGCAGTTCTTC.

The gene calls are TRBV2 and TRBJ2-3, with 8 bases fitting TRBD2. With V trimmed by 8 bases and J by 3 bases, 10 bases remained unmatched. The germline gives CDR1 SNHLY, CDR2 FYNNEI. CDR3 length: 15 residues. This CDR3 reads CASLSYSGVTDTQYF. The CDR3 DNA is TGTGCCAGCTTGAGTTATAGCGGGGTTACAGATACGCAGTATTTT.

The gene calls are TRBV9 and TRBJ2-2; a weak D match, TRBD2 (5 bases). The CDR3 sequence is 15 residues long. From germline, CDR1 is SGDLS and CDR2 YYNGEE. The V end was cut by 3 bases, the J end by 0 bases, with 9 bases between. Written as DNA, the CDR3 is TGTGCCAGCAGCGCAGAGGGTCCGAACACCGGGGAGCTGTTTTTT. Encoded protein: CASSAEGPNTGELFF. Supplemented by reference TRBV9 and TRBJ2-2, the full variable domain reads DSGVTQTPKHLITATGQRVTLRCSPRSGDLSVYWYQQSLDQGLQFLIQYYNGEERAKGNILERFSAQQFPDLHSELNLSSLELGDSALYFCASSAEGPNTGELFFGEGSRLTVL.

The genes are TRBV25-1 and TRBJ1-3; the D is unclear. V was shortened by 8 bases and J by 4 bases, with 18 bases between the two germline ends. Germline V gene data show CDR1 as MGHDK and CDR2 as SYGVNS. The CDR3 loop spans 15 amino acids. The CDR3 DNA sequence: TGTGCCAGCCTCGATCCTTGGGCTTCGGGAAACACCATATATTTT. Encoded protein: CASLDPWASGNTIYF.

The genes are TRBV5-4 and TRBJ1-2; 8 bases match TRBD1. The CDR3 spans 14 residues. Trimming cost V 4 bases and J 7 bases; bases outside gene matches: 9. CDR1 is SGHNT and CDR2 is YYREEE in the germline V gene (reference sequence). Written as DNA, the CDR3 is TGTGCCAGCAGCACGGACAGGGACGGTCTTGGCTACACCTTC. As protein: CASSTDRDGLGYTF.

Here the CDR3 reads CASSLVAGLINQPQHF. CDR3 nucleotides: TGTGCCAGCAGCTTGGTTGCAGGGTTAATCAATCAGCCCCAGCATTTT. The genes are TRBV5-8 and TRBJ1-5, with D possibly TRBD1 on 5 matching bases. Germline V lookup: CDR1 SGHTS, CDR2 YDEGEE. This CDR3 comprises 16 residues. The germline V and J ends were trimmed by 0 bases and 3 bases, with 13 bases remaining between them.

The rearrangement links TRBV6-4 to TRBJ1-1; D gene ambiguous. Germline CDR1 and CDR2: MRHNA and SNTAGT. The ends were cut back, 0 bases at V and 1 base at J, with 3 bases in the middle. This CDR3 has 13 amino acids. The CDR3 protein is CASSDSQNTEAFF. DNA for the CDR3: TGTGCCAGCAGTGACTCCCAGAACACTGAAGCTTTCTTT.

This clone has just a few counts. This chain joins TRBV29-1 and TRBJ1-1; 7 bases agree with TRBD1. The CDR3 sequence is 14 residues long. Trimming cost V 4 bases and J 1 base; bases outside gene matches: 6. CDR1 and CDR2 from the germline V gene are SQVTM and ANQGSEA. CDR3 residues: CSVAYRGGNTEAFF. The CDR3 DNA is TGCAGCGTTGCCTACAGGGGTGGGAACACTGAAGCTTTCTTT.

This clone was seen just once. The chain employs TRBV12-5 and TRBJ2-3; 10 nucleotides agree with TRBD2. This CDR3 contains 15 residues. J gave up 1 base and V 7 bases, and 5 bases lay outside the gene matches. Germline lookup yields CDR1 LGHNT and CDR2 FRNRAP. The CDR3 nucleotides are TGTGCTAGTGCCGATCTAGCGGGGGGCACAGATACGCAGTATTTT. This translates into CASADLAGGTDTQYF.

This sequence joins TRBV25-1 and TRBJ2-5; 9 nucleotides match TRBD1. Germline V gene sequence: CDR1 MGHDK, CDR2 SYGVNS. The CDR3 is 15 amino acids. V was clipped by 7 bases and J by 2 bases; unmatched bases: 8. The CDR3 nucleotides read TGTGCCAGCATCCCGGGGACAGGGACTCAAGAGACCCAGTACTTC. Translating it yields CASIPGTGTQETQYF.

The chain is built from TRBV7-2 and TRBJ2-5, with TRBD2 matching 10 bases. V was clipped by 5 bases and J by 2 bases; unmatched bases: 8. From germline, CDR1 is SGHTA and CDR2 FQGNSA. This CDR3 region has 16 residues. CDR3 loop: CASSPLSGGAQETQYF. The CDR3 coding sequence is TGTGCCAGCAGCCCCCTGAGCGGGGGGGCTCAAGAGACCCAGTACTTC.

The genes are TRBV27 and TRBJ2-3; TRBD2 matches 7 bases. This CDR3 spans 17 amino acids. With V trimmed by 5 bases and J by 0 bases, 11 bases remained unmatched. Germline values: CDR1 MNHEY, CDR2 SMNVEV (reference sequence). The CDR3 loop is CASSALKAGMSTDTQYF. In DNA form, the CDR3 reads TGTGCCAGCAGTGCCCTTAAAGCGGGGATGAGCACAGATACGCAGTATTTT.

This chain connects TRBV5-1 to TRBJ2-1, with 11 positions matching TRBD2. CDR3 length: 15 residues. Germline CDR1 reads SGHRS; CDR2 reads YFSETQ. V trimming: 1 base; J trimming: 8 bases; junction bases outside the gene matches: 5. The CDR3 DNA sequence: TGCGCCAGCAGCTTGCCTAGCGGGGGGTTCGATGAGCAGTTCTTC. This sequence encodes CASSLPSGGFDEQFF.

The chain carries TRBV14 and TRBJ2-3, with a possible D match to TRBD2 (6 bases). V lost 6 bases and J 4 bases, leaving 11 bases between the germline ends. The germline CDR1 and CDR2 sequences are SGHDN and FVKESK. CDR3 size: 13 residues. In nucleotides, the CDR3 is TGTGCCAGCAGTCTGCGGGGATCAGATACGCAGTATTTT. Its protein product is CASSLRGSDTQYF. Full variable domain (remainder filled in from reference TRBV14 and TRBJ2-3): EAGVTQFPSHSVIEKGQTVTLRCDPISGHDNLYWYRRVMGKEIKFLLHFVKESKQDESGMPNNRFLAERTGGTYSTLKVQPAELEDSGVYFCASSLRGSDTQYFGPGTRLTVL.

The CDR3 loop is CASSLDRADEQYF. The CDR3, as DNA: TGTGCCAGCAGCCTCGACAGGGCCGACGAGCAGTACTTC. The chain recombines TRBV5-6 with TRBJ2-7; 7 bases fit TRBD1. CDR1 is SGHDT and CDR2 is YYEEEE in the germline V gene. V shed 4 bases and J 5 bases; nucleotides not matched to a gene: 6. The CDR3 is 13 residues long. Based on the CDR3 plus reference TRBV5-6 and TRBJ2-7, the full variable domain is DAGVTQSPTHLIKTRGQQVTLRCSPKSGHDTVSWYQQALGQGPQFIFQYYEEEERQRGNFPDRFSGHQFPNYSSELNVNALLLGDSALYLCASSLDRADEQYFGPGTRLTVT.

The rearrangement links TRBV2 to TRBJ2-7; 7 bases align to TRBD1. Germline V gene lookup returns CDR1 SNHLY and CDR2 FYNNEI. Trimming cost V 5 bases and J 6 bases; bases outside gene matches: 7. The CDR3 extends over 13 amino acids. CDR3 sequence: CASSPGQDGEQYF. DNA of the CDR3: TGTGCCAGCAGTCCAGGACAGGACGGCGAGCAGTACTTC. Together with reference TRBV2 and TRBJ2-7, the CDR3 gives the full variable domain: EPEVTQTPSHQVTQMGQEVILRCVPISNHLYFYWYRQILGQKVEFLVSFYNNEISEKSEIFDDQFSVERPDGSNFTLKIRSTKLEDSAMYFCASSPGQDGEQYFGPGTRLTVT.

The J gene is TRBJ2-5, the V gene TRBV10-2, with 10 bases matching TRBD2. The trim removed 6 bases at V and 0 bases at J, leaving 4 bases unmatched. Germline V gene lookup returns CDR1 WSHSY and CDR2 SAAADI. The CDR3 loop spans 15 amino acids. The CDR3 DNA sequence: TGCGCCAGCAGCGGACTAGCGGATTACCAAGAGACCCAGTACTTC. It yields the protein CASSGLADYQETQYF.

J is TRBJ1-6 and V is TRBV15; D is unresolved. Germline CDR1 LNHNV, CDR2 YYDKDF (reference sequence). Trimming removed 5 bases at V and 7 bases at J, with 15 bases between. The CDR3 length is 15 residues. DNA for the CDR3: TGTGCCACCAGCCTACCTGAAGCGGGGAATTCACCCCTCCACTTT. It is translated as CATSLPEAGNSPLHF.

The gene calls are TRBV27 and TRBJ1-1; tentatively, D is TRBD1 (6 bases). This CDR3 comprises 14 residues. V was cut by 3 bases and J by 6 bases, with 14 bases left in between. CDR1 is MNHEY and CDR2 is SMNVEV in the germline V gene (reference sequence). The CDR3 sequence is CASSLQGLVAEAFF. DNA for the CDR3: TGTGCCAGCAGTTTGCAGGGGCTCGTGGCTGAAGCTTTCTTT.

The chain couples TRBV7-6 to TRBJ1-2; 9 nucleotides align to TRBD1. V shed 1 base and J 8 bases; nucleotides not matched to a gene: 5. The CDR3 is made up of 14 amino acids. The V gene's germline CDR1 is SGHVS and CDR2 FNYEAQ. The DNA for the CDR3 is TGTGCCAGCAGCTTAGGAGGGACAGGGTACGGCTACACCTTC. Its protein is CASSLGGTGYGYTF. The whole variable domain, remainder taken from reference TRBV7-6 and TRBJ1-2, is GAGVSQSPRYKVTKRGQDVALRCDPISGHVSLYWYRQALGQGPEFLTYFNYEAQQDKSGLPNDRFSAERPEGSISTLTIQRTEQRDSAMYRCASSLGGTGYGYTFGSGTRLTVV.